This T cell receptor beta chain came from a study of blood T cell repertoires in COVID-19. Across the whole study: T cells, B-cell-depleted T cells, or PBMCs provided the cDNA or gDNA that served as material.

Original processing notes: For nucleated cells, counts were estimated from reference gene primer amplification. Some clones are missing from TCRdb's copy, which holds only in-frame ones; the method was immunoSEQ multiplex PCR. V, J and clone size reflect that table, while D and trimming were determined from the DNA. The data contain just over 70,000 clones, roughly 80% of them singletons. The receptor's source is a man between 65 and 79 years old who had recovered from COVID-19. The sequencing sample was made of peripheral blood.

The CDR3 nucleotides are TGCGCCAGCAGCCCAAGGGGGGGGCAATTGGGTGAGCAGTTCTTC. Translated: CASSPRGGQLGEQFF. The J gene is TRBJ2-1, the V gene TRBV4-3; D possibly corresponds to TRBD2 (7 bases). The CDR3 runs 15 residues. Germline lookup yields CDR1 LGHNA and CDR2 YSLEER. Trimming shortened V by 4 bases and J by 9 bases, and 19 bases separated the two germline ends.